This is a list of T cell receptor beta chains from one sample in a study of T-cell memory formation after mild COVID-19. TCRdb re-derived calls from the 5' RACE reads in MiXCR, one entry per CDR3 protein. The sample has more than 300,000 distinct CDR3 sequences, about 13% seen once. The sequenced sample consisted of PBMCs or a T cell subset sorted from them (not recorded which). These receptors originate from a man aged 18 to 30 who had mild COVID-19 (a few samples of this study predate the infection). Cell type and time point are not known. Each CDR3 is given with its conserved first and last residue. The order of the fields is J gene, D gene, clone size, V gene, CDR3 DNA, CDR3 protein. D genes are given only for firm matches. A row's size may be missing; if present it is once, few, many or a size class.

TRBJ1-2,NA,few,TRBV4-3,TGCGCCAGCAGCCAAGGTGGGACCCTCGCCGGCTACACCTTC,CASSQGGTLAGYTF
TRBJ1-6,TRBD1,NA,TRBV5-1,TGCGCCAGCAGCGGGGGACAGGGGAGCTCCTATAATTCACCCCTCCACTTT,CASSGGQGSSYNSPLHF
TRBJ2-3,TRBD1,few,TRBV3-1,TGTGCCAGCAGCCAGCTCATCGGGGGACAGGACGGCACAGATACGCAGTATTTT,CASSQLIGGQDGTDTQYF
TRBJ2-1,NA,NA,TRBV5-1,TGCGCCAGCAGCTTGGAGGAGGGGGCGCCCTATAGTGAGCAGTTCTTC,CASSLEEGAPYSEQFF
TRBJ2-5,TRBD1,NA,TRBV25-1,TGTGCCAGCAGTGGGTCATGGGGCCACAGGGGAACGGAGACCCAGTACTTC,CASSGSWGHRGTETQYF
TRBJ2-2,NA,NA,TRBV20-1,TGCAGTGCTATGAGTGAGAACACCGGGGAGCTGTTTTTT,CSAMSENTGELFF
TRBJ1-6,TRBD1,many,TRBV4-2,TGTGCCAGCAGACAGCGCCTCAAAGGACAGGGTAATTCACCCCTCCACTTT,CASRQRLKGQGNSPLHF
TRBJ2-7,NA,medium-sized,TRBV29-1,TGCAGCGTTGAAGGTGGGGTCTCCTACGAGCAGTACTTC,CSVEGGVSYEQYF
TRBJ1-2,NA,few,TRBV6-2/TRBV6-3,TGTGCCAGCAGTTACCTCCTCCCGACAGAGAAATATGGCTACACCTTC,CASSYLLPTEKYGYTF
TRBJ1-1,TRBD1,few,TRBV14,TGTGCCAGCAGCCGGACAGGGCCCTATCCCGGCACTGAAGCTTTCTTT,CASSRTGPYPGTEAFF
TRBJ2-7,NA,NA,TRBV9,TGTGCCAGCAGCGCAGCCGGCAACTCCTACGAGCAGTACTTC,CASSAAGNSYEQYF
TRBJ2-5,TRBD2,few,TRBV6-2/TRBV6-3,TGTGCCAGCAGTTACCCGCCGGGAGGGTACGAGACCCAGTACTTC,CASSYPPGGYETQYF
TRBJ2-2,NA,NA,TRBV4-2,TGTGCCAGCAGCCAAGATCCGCCGGGGAACACCGGGGAGCTGTTTTTT,CASSQDPPGNTGELFF
TRBJ2-1,TRBD2,few,TRBV7-3,TGTGCCAGCAGCTTACAGGGGACTAGCGGGGGGGCAGTAGGTGAGCAGTTCTTC,CASSLQGTSGGAVGEQFF
TRBJ1-5,NA,many,TRBV5-8,TGTGCCAGCAGTCGGGGGGCTAATCAGCCCCAGCATTTT,CASSRGANQPQHF
TRBJ2-7,NA,NA,TRBV12-3/TRBV12-4,TGTGCCAGCAGTTTAGCCTTGGAGCAGTACTTC,CASSLALEQYF
TRBJ2-7,NA,NA,TRBV6-5,TGTGCCAGCAGTCCAGGACTCCTCGAGCAGTACTTC,CASSPGLLEQYF
TRBJ2-1,NA,NA,TRBV11-2,TGTGCCAGCAGCTTAGGGGCCCAGTCGGGCTTTGGGAATGAGCAGTTCTTC,CASSLGAQSGFGNEQFF
TRBJ1-1,TRBD1,few,TRBV30,TGTGCCTGGAGTGGAGAAGGGGGCGAACGACAAGCTTTCTTT,CAWSGEGGERQAFF
TRBJ2-5,TRBD1,NA,TRBV5-1,TGCGCCAGCAGCATGGGACAGGGGGGGACCCAGTACTTC,CASSMGQGGTQYF
TRBJ1-5,NA,NA,TRBV4-2,TGTGCCAGCAGCCAAGGGGGCGGACAGCATCAGCCCCAGCATTTT,CASSQGGGQHQPQHF
TRBJ1-6,NA,many,TRBV4-3,TGCGCCAGCAGCCAGGCGGGATTAGTATCACCCCTCCACTTT,CASSQAGLVSPLHF
TRBJ1-2,NA,NA,TRBV4-1,TGCGCCAGCAGCCAAGATCCCCACAAAGCTAACTATGGCTACACCTTC,CASSQDPHKANYGYTF
TRBJ2-3,NA,few,TRBV10-3,TGTGCCATCAGTAGGGACTTCCCTAGCACAGATACGCAGTATTTT,CAISRDFPSTDTQYF
TRBJ2-5,NA,many,TRBV24-1,TGTGCCACCTCAGACCGCGGACAAGAGACCCAGTACTTC,CATSDRGQETQYF
TRBJ2-3,NA,few,TRBV5-1,TGCGCCAGCAGCTTGGCCGAGAACCCATCGAGTACGCAGTATTTT,CASSLAENPSSTQYF
TRBJ2-3,NA,few,TRBV20-1,TGCAGTGCTAGAGGTTCGCCGGGAGATACGCAGTATTTT,CSARGSPGDTQYF
TRBJ2-5,NA,few,TRBV5-1,TGCGCCAGCAGCTCCAGGGGGGCCCAAGAGACCCAGTACTTC,CASSSRGAQETQYF
TRBJ2-1,TRBD1,NA,TRBV12-3/TRBV12-4,TGTGCCAGCAGTCCCGGCGGGACAGGGAATTGGGAGCAGTTCTTC,CASSPGGTGNWEQFF
TRBJ2-3,NA,few,TRBV12-3/TRBV12-4,TGTGCCAGCAGTTTCGGGCGTCGGGTCGGGGTAGATACGCAGTATTTT,CASSFGRRVGVDTQYF
TRBJ2-3,TRBD2,few,TRBV6-6,TGTGCCAGCAGTTATAGCGGGGGTCATATGGCAGATACGCAGTATTTT,CASSYSGGHMADTQYF
TRBJ2-7,NA,few,TRBV6-5,TGTGCCAGCAGTTACAAGGGGGGGGGCTCCTACGAGCAGTACTTC,CASSYKGGGSYEQYF
TRBJ2-7,NA,once,TRBV12-3/TRBV12-4,TGTGCCAGCAGTTTGGGGGTTGGATTGCGCGAGCAGTACTTC,CASSLGVGLREQYF
TRBJ2-5,NA,few,TRBV7-2,TGTGCCAGCAGCACATCCCCTGACAGCCGATTGTCCTTC,CASSTSPDSRLSF
TRBJ1-1,NA,few,TRBV19,TGTGCCAGTAGTATAGAGTCTAACGGGGTCAAGGACACTGAAGCTTTCTTT,CASSIESNGVKDTEAFF
TRBJ2-7,NA,few,TRBV5-1,TGCGCCAGCAGCCCGGGCCGGGGCAGGGGCGACGAGCAGTACTTC,CASSPGRGRGDEQYF
TRBJ2-3,NA,few,TRBV7-2,TGTGCCAGCAGCTTACGACAGAAGGCGCAGTATTTT,CASSLRQKAQYF
TRBJ1-4,TRBD1,NA,TRBV4-2,TGTGCCACCGGACAGGCGGGAACTAATGAAAAACTGTTTTTT,CATGQAGTNEKLFF
TRBJ1-1,NA,few,TRBV4-2,TGTGCCAGCAGCCAAGAAATAAGCTTGTGGCAGGGTGAAGCTTTCTTT,CASSQEISLWQGEAFF
TRBJ2-5,TRBD1,few,TRBV18,TGTGCCAGCTCACCCCAGGGACAGACCGCGAGAGAGACCCAGTACTTC,CASSPQGQTARETQYF